Following are 9 T cell receptor beta chains from one sample sequenced in a study of T cells in localized non-small cell lung cancer. Clones were sequenced by immunoSEQ multiplex PCR, and TCRdb holds only the in-frame ones, with some missing. The repertoire holds some 90,000 clones, with approximately 90% as singletons. This sample comprised peripheral blood, obtained before any cancer treatment. The receptors here all came from a man aged 35-75 years with stage I squamous cell lung carcinoma.

The gene calls are TRBV4-2 and TRBJ2-1; D ambiguous. V lost 7 bases and J 0 bases, leaving 13 bases between the germline ends. The germline gives CDR1 LGHNA, CDR2 YNFKEQ. This CDR3 region has 15 residues. CDR3 sequence: CASNNPHSSYNEQFF. CDR3 nucleotide sequence: TGTGCCAGCAATAATCCCCATAGCTCCTACAATGAGCAGTTCTTC.

This clone was counted a few times. The chain carries TRBV30 and TRBJ1-5; D unresolved. This CDR3 has 13 residues. The V gene lost 5 bases and the J gene lost 3 bases, with 11 bases spanning the gap. Per the germline V gene, CDR1 is GTSNPN and CDR2 is SVGIG (reference sequence). Here the CDR3 reads CAWSERHNQPQHF. The CDR3 nucleotides are TGTGCCTGGTCCGAGAGGCACAATCAGCCCCAGCATTTT.

The rearrangement uses TRBV9 and TRBJ1-1; a possible D gene is TRBD1 (6 bases). Trimming took 3 bases from V and 8 from J, leaving 14 bases between them. Per germline, CDR1 SGDLS and CDR2 YYNGEE. CDR3 size: 13 residues. The CDR3 sequence is CASSAYTGGEAFF. CDR3 nucleotides: TGTGCCAGCAGCGCCTATACCGGGGGCGAAGCTTTCTTT.

The table lists this clone with a few counts. The rearrangement uses TRBV6-4 and TRBJ2-1, with a weak D call TRBD2 (5 bases). Germline lookup yields CDR1 MRHNA and CDR2 SNTAGT. The CDR3 is 14 amino acids. V lost 5 bases and J 9 bases, leaving 17 bases between the germline ends. CDR3 sequence (DNA): TGTGCCAGCAGTCGTAGCCCTGATGGAGGTGAGCAGTTCTTC. It encodes CASSRSPDGGEQFF.

The rearrangement joins TRBV4-1 to TRBJ1-1, with D maybe TRBD1 (5 bases). V was cut by 3 bases and J by 0 bases, with 11 bases left in between. Germline values: CDR1 MGHRA, CDR2 YSYEKL. The CDR3 extends over 15 amino acids. The CDR3 coding sequence is TGCGCCAGCAGCCAGCCGACAGTCATGAACACTGAAGCTTTCTTT. Translating it yields CASSQPTVMNTEAFF.

The chain combines TRBV5-1 with TRBJ2-3; the match to TRBD2 covers 10 bases. The CDR3 totals 16 residues. V lost 3 bases, J lost 6 bases, and 10 bases stayed unmatched. Germline lookup yields CDR1 SGHRS and CDR2 YFSETQ. The chain's CDR3 is CASSSGVAGGMDTQYF. The CDR3 coding sequence is TGCGCCAGCAGCTCTGGGGTAGCGGGGGGTATGGATACGCAGTATTTT.

CDR3 residues: CASRSIMGTQLAGNTIYF. The DNA for the CDR3 is TGTGCCAGCAGGAGCATTATGGGGACGCAACTGGCTGGAAACACCATATATTTT. J is TRBJ1-3 and V is TRBV2, with D perhaps TRBD1 (5 bases). Germline values: CDR1 SNHLY, CDR2 FYNNEI. The germline V and J ends were trimmed by 6 bases and 2 bases, with 23 bases remaining between them. The CDR3 is 18 residues long.

The chain recombines TRBV6-5 with TRBJ2-7; 11 bases are shared with TRBD1. The CDR3 contains 15 residues. Germline loops: CDR1 MNHEY, CDR2 SVGAGI. Trimming removed 2 bases from V and 1 base from J; junction bases left unmatched: 1. As DNA, the CDR3 is TGTGCCAGCAGTTACGGACAGGGGGCGTCCTACGAGCAGTACTTC. Amino acids: CASSYGQGASYEQYF.

This clone was seen a few times. The V gene is TRBV5-4, the J gene TRBJ2-7; TRBD2 matches at 8 bases. The CDR3 totals 16 residues. V was clipped by 2 bases and J by 0 bases; unmatched bases: 7. Per germline, CDR1 SGHNT and CDR2 YYREEE (reference sequence). The CDR3 protein is CASSFVDGGDSYEQYF. Written as DNA, the CDR3 is TGTGCCAGCAGCTTTGTAGACGGGGGGGACTCCTACGAGCAGTACTTC.